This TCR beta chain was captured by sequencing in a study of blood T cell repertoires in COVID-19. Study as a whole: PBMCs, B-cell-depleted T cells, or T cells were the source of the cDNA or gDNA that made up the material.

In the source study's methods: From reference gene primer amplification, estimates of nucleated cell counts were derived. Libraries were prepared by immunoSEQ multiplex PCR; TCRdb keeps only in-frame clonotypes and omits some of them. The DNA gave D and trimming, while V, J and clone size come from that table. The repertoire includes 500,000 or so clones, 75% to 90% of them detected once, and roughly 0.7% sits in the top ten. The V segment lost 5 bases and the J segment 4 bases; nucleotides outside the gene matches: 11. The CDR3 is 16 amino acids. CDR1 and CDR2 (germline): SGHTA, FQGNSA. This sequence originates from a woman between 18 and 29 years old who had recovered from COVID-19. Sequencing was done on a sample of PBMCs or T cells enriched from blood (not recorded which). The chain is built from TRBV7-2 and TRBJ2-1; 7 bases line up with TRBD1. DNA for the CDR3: TGTGCCAGCAGCCGTAACAGGGGTCTGGGGTACAATGAGCAGTTCTTC. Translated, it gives CASSRNRGLGYNEQFF.